The 7 T cell receptor beta chains below were found in one sample sequenced in a study of blood T cell repertoires in COVID-19. Profiled with immunoSEQ multiplex PCR; TCRdb holds only in-frame clones, not every one. The sample comprises about 72,000 clones, 88% of which are singletons, and approximately 29% rests with the top ten. Sequencing used peripheral blood. These receptors all come from a man in his fifties with acute or convalescent COVID-19.

This clone was counted a single time. Other DNA sequences of this sample code for an identical CDR3. The V and J genes are TRBV25-1 and TRBJ1-5; 7 bases match TRBD1. Trimming cost V 6 bases and J 4 bases; bases outside gene matches: 6. The germline V gene encodes CDR1 MGHDK and CDR2 SYGVNS. CDR3 length: 14 amino acids. The DNA for the CDR3 is TGTGCCAGCAGAGAGACAGGGTCAAATCAGCCCCAGCATTTT. As protein: CASRETGSNQPQHF. Using reference TRBV25-1 and TRBJ1-5 for the parts outside the CDR3, the full variable domain is EADIYQTPRYLVIGTGKKITLECSQTMGHDKMYWYQQDPGMELHLIHYSYGVNSTEKGDLSSESTVSRIRTEHFPLTLESARPSHTSQYLCASRETGSNQPQHFGDGTRLSIL.

The J gene is TRBJ2-7, the V gene TRBV9; D call uncertain. Trimming removed 3 bases from V and 0 bases from J, with 10 bases in between. Germline values: CDR1 SGDLS, CDR2 YYNGEE. The CDR3 covers 14 residues. CDR3 DNA sequence: TGTGCCAGCAGCGCAGGCAAAAGCTCCTACGAGCAGTACTTC. As protein: CASSAGKSSYEQYF.

This rearrangement joins TRBV10-2 to TRBJ1-1, with TRBD1 matching 7 bases. The V segment lost 0 bases and the J segment 10 bases; nucleotides outside the gene matches: 8. Germline V gene data show CDR1 as WSHSY and CDR2 as SAAADI. This CDR3 comprises 14 residues. DNA for the CDR3: TGCGCCAGCAGTGAGTCAGAGCAGGGGGACCGAGCTTTCTTT. Protein sequence: CASSESEQGDRAFF.

The rearrangement uses TRBV7-2 and TRBJ1-1; D may be TRBD1 (5 bases). Germline CDR1 and CDR2: SGHTA and FQGNSA. The CDR3 is made up of 14 amino acids. Trimming cost V 0 bases and J 4 bases, with 9 bases left between them. The CDR3 coding sequence is TGTGCCAGCAGCTTAGCGGGGGGTGGCACTGAAGCTTTCTTT. Translating gives CASSLAGGGTEAFF.

The V call is TRBV5-4, the J call TRBJ2-3; the D gene is possibly TRBD1 (6 bases). The V gene's germline CDR1 is SGHNT and CDR2 YYREEE (reference sequence). V lost 1 base, J lost 4 bases, and 10 bases lay in between. The CDR3 loop spans 14 amino acids. The CDR3 region is CASSLSRGADTQYF. Written as DNA, the CDR3 is TGTGCCAGCAGCTTGAGCAGGGGAGCAGATACGCAGTATTTT.

The CDR3 DNA reads as TGTGCCATCAGTGCCCAGACAAGGAATAATTCACCCCTCCACTTT. Residues: CAISAQTRNNSPLHF. The V call is TRBV10-3, the J call TRBJ1-6; D is unclear. Trimming left V 4 bases short and J 5 bases short, with 12 bases between. This CDR3 contains 15 residues. Germline V gene data show CDR1 as ENHRY and CDR2 as SYGVKD.

In regard to this clone: The same CDR3 also results from other DNA sequences found in this sample. The chain recombines TRBV7-2 with TRBJ2-5; TRBD1 is a possible D gene (6 bases). CDR1 and CDR2 from the germline V gene are SGHTA and FQGNSA. CDR3 length: 14 amino acids. Trimming left V 2 bases short and J 1 base short, with 8 bases between. The CDR3 nucleotides read TGTGCCAGCAGCTTACAGGGGTCCCAAGAGACCCAGTACTTC. Its translation is CASSLQGSQETQYF.